This TCR beta chain originates from a study of post-analysis software for immune sequencing data. Study-level background: Courses of disease covered relapsing-remitting, secondary progressive and progressive-relapsing multiple sclerosis.

Study conclusions and caveats: There were five or six TRBV segments more frequent in patients than controls, and TRBV5-6, TRBV5-1 and TRBV20-1 were among them.

The TCR beta cDNA libraries carried unique molecular identifiers. TCRdb used MiXCR to reprocess the PCR reads, holding one entry per CDR3 protein. The sample gives about 430,000 distinct CDR3 sequences, approximately 39% of which show up once; around 8% is in the top ten. This clonotype was seen a few times. The antigen remains undetermined. Germline V gives CDR1 MNHEY, CDR2 SVGAGI. V gave up 6 bases and J gave up 4 bases; unmatched junction bases: 8. The CDR3 length is 15 residues. The chain recombines TRBV6-5 with TRBJ2-1; 8 nucleotides align to TRBD2. This receptor was taken from a girl aged 2 to 10 with multiple sclerosis. The sample comprised blood. In nucleotides, the CDR3 is TGTGCCAGCAGCCCCCCCGGGAGGGATTACAATGAGCAGTTCTTC. Protein sequence: CASSPPGRDYNEQFF.